Listed below are T cell receptor beta chains from one sample, sequenced in a study of T cell changes during pregnancy in multiple sclerosis. Produced via immunoSEQ multiplex PCR; TCRdb's table is partial and in-frame only. The profile shows 55,000 to 70,000 clones, nearly 90% of them singletons. The sample was peripheral blood, taken in the first trimester of pregnancy. The receptors originated from a female donor with multiple sclerosis, enrolled in a pregnancy study. The CDR3 runs from the conserved cysteine through the conserved F or W. D genes are given only for firm matches. Where a row states a size, it is once, few, many or the class of an expanded clone; other rows omit it.

J: TRBJ1-1; D: TRBD1; size: NA; V: TRBV5-8; DNA: TGTGCCAGCAGCCCATACTCGACAGGGGGCTTCGGAGCTTTCTTT; CDR3: CASSPYSTGGFGAFF
J: TRBJ1-6; D: TRBD1; size: few; V: TRBV27; DNA: TGTGCCAGCAGTCGATTTATAGGGACAGGGGGTTCACCCCTCCACTTT; CDR3: CASSRFIGTGGSPLHF
J: TRBJ1-1; D: NA; size: NA; V: TRBV5-1; DNA: TGCGCCAGCAGCCTAGGGGAGGAAACTGAAGCTTTCTTT; CDR3: CASSLGEETEAFF
J: TRBJ1-1; D: NA; size: NA; V: TRBV10-1; DNA: TGCGCCAGCAGTTCCCCCGCCCCGGAGGATACCGCGGCGTTGAACACTGAAGCTTTCTTT; CDR3: CASSSPAPEDTAALNTEAFF
J: TRBJ1-2; D: TRBD1; size: NA; V: TRBV19; DNA: TGTGCCAGTAGTATTTCGGGACAGGGGGCCTATGGCTACACCTTC; CDR3: CASSISGQGAYGYTF
J: TRBJ1-2; D: NA; size: NA; V: TRBV5-1; DNA: TGCGCCAGCAGCCCTCAGGGCCCCAACTATGGCTACACCTTC; CDR3: CASSPQGPNYGYTF
J: TRBJ1-1; D: NA; size: NA; V: TRBV10-3; DNA: TGTGCCATCAGTGAAGGGGAAATGAACACTGAAGCTTTCTTT; CDR3: CAISEGEMNTEAFF
J: TRBJ2-2; D: NA; size: few; V: TRBV7-2; DNA: TGTGCCAGCAGCTTAGCGGGGCAACGCACCGGGGAGCTGTTTTTT; CDR3: CASSLAGQRTGELFF
J: TRBJ2-7; D: TRBD2; size: NA; V: TRBV6-5; DNA: TGTGCCAGCAGGCCGGGAGGACTAGCGGCTTACGAGCAGTACTTC; CDR3: CASRPGGLAAYEQYF
J: TRBJ1-5; D: TRBD1; size: NA; V: TRBV9; DNA: TGTGCCAGCAGCCCACAGGGGCGCAATCAGCCCCAGCATTTT; CDR3: CASSPQGRNQPQHF
J: TRBJ2-1; D: TRBD2; size: NA; V: TRBV4-2; DNA: TGTGCCAGCAGCCCAACTAGCGGGGGGGCCCCTGAGCAGTTCTTC; CDR3: CASSPTSGGAPEQFF
J: TRBJ2-2; D: NA; size: many; V: TRBV5-4; DNA: TGTGCCAGCAGCTTGGCCGTTAGTTCCGACACCGGGGAGCTGTTTTTT; CDR3: CASSLAVSSDTGELFF
J: TRBJ2-7; D: TRBD1; size: NA; V: TRBV18; DNA: TGTGCCAGCTCACCGGCCGTCGAGGGGGCAGGGGAGCAGTACTTC; CDR3: CASSPAVEGAGEQYF
J: TRBJ2-3; D: TRBD2; size: NA; V: TRBV5-6; DNA: TGTGCCAGCAACATAGCGGGAGAGCAGTATTTT; CDR3: CASNIAGEQYF
J: TRBJ2-5; D: TRBD2; size: NA; V: TRBV7-8; DNA: TGTGCCAGCAGCTCAAGAAAGTGGGAGGGAGAGACCCAGTACTTC; CDR3: CASSSRKWEGETQYF
J: TRBJ2-1; D: NA; size: NA; V: TRBV19; DNA: TGTGCCAGTAGTTATTTTTCCTATTACAATGAGCAGTTCTTC; CDR3: CASSYFSYYNEQFF
J: TRBJ1-1; D: NA; size: NA; V: TRBV7-2; DNA: TGTGCCAGCAGCTTTCTCAGCGGGGAGGCTGAAGCTTTCTTT; CDR3: CASSFLSGEAEAFF
J: TRBJ2-2; D: NA; size: NA; V: TRBV27; DNA: TGTGCCAGCAGTTCCTCACAGTTCACCGGGGAGCTGTTTTTT; CDR3: CASSSSQFTGELFF
J: TRBJ1-5; D: NA; size: NA; V: TRBV19; DNA: TGTGCCAGTAGTATTGTCAGGGCGCGCAATCAGCCCCAGCATTTT; CDR3: CASSIVRARNQPQHF
J: TRBJ2-1; D: TRBD1; size: NA; V: TRBV7-8; DNA: TGTGCCAGCAGCTACGGACAGGGGTTTGCCGATGAGCAGTTCTTC; CDR3: CASSYGQGFADEQFF
J: TRBJ1-5; D: NA; size: NA; V: TRBV19; DNA: TGTGCCAGTAGTATCGTCAGGTGGTATAGCAATCAGCCCCAGCATTTT; CDR3: CASSIVRWYSNQPQHF
J: TRBJ1-2; D: TRBD1; size: NA; V: TRBV6-1; DNA: TGTGCCACCGTCCCGGGACAGGGGAGAGGCTATGGCTACACCTTC; CDR3: CATVPGQGRGYGYTF
J: TRBJ2-7; D: NA; size: NA; V: TRBV2; DNA: TGTGCCAGCAGTGTCCTACATTCAGGAGAGCAGTACTTC; CDR3: CASSVLHSGEQYF
J: TRBJ1-1; D: NA; size: NA; V: TRBV9; DNA: TGTGCCAGCAGCGATAGCGGGACGGGCACTGAAGCTTTCTTT; CDR3: CASSDSGTGTEAFF
J: TRBJ2-7; D: TRBD2; size: once; V: TRBV6-1; DNA: TGTGCCAGCAGTGCCCCGGGGGGGCCCTGGGACGAGCAGTACTTC; CDR3: CASSAPGGPWDEQYF
J: TRBJ1-2; D: NA; size: NA; V: TRBV6-5; DNA: TGTGCCAGCAGTTATGGGGCTCGGGGGTGGGAGGGCTACACCTTC; CDR3: CASSYGARGWEGYTF
J: TRBJ1-2; D: NA; size: NA; V: TRBV30; DNA: TGTGCCTGGGACGACAGCTATGGCTACACCTTC; CDR3: CAWDDSYGYTF
J: TRBJ2-7; D: TRBD2; size: NA; V: TRBV11-2; DNA: TGTGCCAGCAGAACCGGACTAGCGGGGACCTACGAGCAGTACTTC; CDR3: CASRTGLAGTYEQYF
J: TRBJ2-7; D: NA; size: NA; V: TRBV2; DNA: TGTGCCTCACGGGGATCCGGCCCCACCTACGAGCAGTACTTC; CDR3: CASRGSGPTYEQYF
J: TRBJ1-1; D: NA; size: NA; V: TRBV5-6; DNA: TGTGCCAGCAGCTTGGCCAGGGGCGGACGGACTGAAGCTTTCTTT; CDR3: CASSLARGGRTEAFF
J: TRBJ1-2; D: TRBD1; size: NA; V: TRBV18; DNA: TGTGCCAGCTCACCAGGGACAGATTCTAACTATGGCTACACCTTC; CDR3: CASSPGTDSNYGYTF
J: TRBJ2-7; D: TRBD2; size: NA; V: TRBV7-2; DNA: TGTGCCAGCAGCCCACACTTAGCGGGAGGAAATGAGCAGTACTTC; CDR3: CASSPHLAGGNEQYF
J: TRBJ2-7; D: NA; size: NA; V: TRBV21-1; DNA: TGTGCCAGCAGCAAAATGGCCCAGGGCGAGCAGTACTTC; CDR3: CASSKMAQGEQYF
J: TRBJ1-2; D: NA; size: NA; V: TRBV6-5; DNA: TGTGCCAGCAGTTACTCGCAGGGTGGCTATGGCTACACCTTC; CDR3: CASSYSQGGYGYTF
J: TRBJ1-3; D: NA; size: NA; V: TRBV2; DNA: TGTGCCAGCAAGGGGGGGGTCATGGACACCATATATTTT; CDR3: CASKGGVMDTIYF
J: TRBJ2-1; D: TRBD2; size: NA; V: TRBV5-4; DNA: TGTGCCAGCAGGGGGGAGGGGCGCCGCTCCTACAATGAGCAGTTCTTC; CDR3: CASRGEGRRSYNEQFF
J: TRBJ2-1; D: TRBD2; size: NA; V: TRBV6-5; DNA: TGTGCCAGCAGTTACTCGACTAGCGGCCACAATGAGCAGTTCTTC; CDR3: CASSYSTSGHNEQFF
J: TRBJ1-2; D: TRBD1; size: NA; V: TRBV5-1; DNA: TGCGCCAGCCACACGGGACAGGGGGCAGGAGGCTACACCTTC; CDR3: CASHTGQGAGGYTF
J: TRBJ2-1; D: NA; size: NA; V: TRBV14; DNA: TGTGCCAGCAGCGGGGGGACTGAGCAGTTCTTC; CDR3: CASSGGTEQFF
J: TRBJ2-1; D: TRBD2; size: once; V: TRBV30; DNA: TGTGCCTTGAAGGGACTAGCGGGCTCCTACAATGAGCAGTTCTTC; CDR3: CALKGLAGSYNEQFF
J: TRBJ2-7; D: TRBD2; size: NA; V: TRBV6-5; DNA: TGTGCCAGCAGTTACAGCAGGGAGGGCGCCTACGAGCAGTACTTC; CDR3: CASSYSREGAYEQYF
J: TRBJ2-7; D: NA; size: once; V: TRBV5-8; DNA: TGTGCCAGCAGCTCCGGGTTCGTCGGCGAGCAGTACTTC; CDR3: CASSSGFVGEQYF
J: TRBJ1-5; D: TRBD1; size: NA; V: TRBV28; DNA: TGTGCCAGCAATCCTGGACAGGGAGGAAATCAGCCCCAGCATTTT; CDR3: CASNPGQGGNQPQHF
J: TRBJ1-1; D: NA; size: NA; V: TRBV2; DNA: TGTGCCAGCAGTGAGGGGGGTCACACTGAAGCTTTCTTT; CDR3: CASSEGGHTEAFF
J: TRBJ1-5; D: NA; size: NA; V: TRBV19; DNA: TGTGCCAGTCGGTCTGGCAGACTTGATCAGCCCCAGCATTTT; CDR3: CASRSGRLDQPQHF
J: TRBJ2-7; D: NA; size: NA; V: TRBV4-1; DNA: TGCGCCAGCAGCCAAGATCCAGGGGACGAGCAGTACTTC; CDR3: CASSQDPGDEQYF
J: TRBJ1-1; D: TRBD1; size: NA; V: TRBV29-1; DNA: TGCAGCGTTGAAGCCGGTGTCGTAGTGGGACAGGGGGTTTTGAACACTGAAGCTTTCTTT; CDR3: CSVEAGVVVGQGVLNTEAFF
J: TRBJ2-7; D: TRBD1; size: NA; V: TRBV19; DNA: TGTGCCAGTAGTATTAGGGGACAGGGGGGCAACGAGCAGTACTTC; CDR3: CASSIRGQGGNEQYF
J: TRBJ1-1; D: NA; size: NA; V: TRBV6-1; DNA: TGTGCCAGCAGGGAAACACCGAACACTGAAGCTTTCTTT; CDR3: CASRETPNTEAFF
J: TRBJ1-4; D: TRBD1; size: NA; V: TRBV29-1; DNA: TGCAGCGTTGAGGGGACAGGGTTATATGAAAAACTGTTTTTT; CDR3: CSVEGTGLYEKLFF
J: TRBJ1-3; D: NA; size: NA; V: TRBV29-1; DNA: TGCAGCGCCGGAACAGGAACGAGGGGAAACACCATATATTTT; CDR3: CSAGTGTRGNTIYF
J: TRBJ2-3; D: NA; size: once; V: TRBV30; DNA: TGTGCCTGGGGAGGGGGCGTTCCGATGAGCACAGATACGCAGTATTTT; CDR3: CAWGGGVPMSTDTQYF
J: TRBJ2-7; D: NA; size: NA; V: TRBV11-2; DNA: TGTGCCAGCAGCTTAGATATAGACTACGAGCAGTACTTC; CDR3: CASSLDIDYEQYF
J: TRBJ2-1; D: TRBD2; size: NA; V: TRBV11-2; DNA: TGTGCCAGCAGCTTAGGGACTAGCGGGGGCCCTTGGGATGAGCAGTTCTTC; CDR3: CASSLGTSGGPWDEQFF
J: TRBJ2-3; D: NA; size: NA; V: TRBV11-2; DNA: TGTGCCAGCAGCTTAGATCCCGCAGGAACAGATACGCAGTATTTT; CDR3: CASSLDPAGTDTQYF
J: TRBJ1-1; D: NA; size: NA; V: TRBV7-9; DNA: TGTGCCAGCATCTCCGGTATCATGAACACTGAAGCTTTCTTT; CDR3: CASISGIMNTEAFF
J: TRBJ2-3; D: TRBD2; size: NA; V: TRBV7-6; DNA: TGTGCCAGCAGCTTAGCGGGAGGGGCCGATACGCAGTATTTT; CDR3: CASSLAGGADTQYF
J: TRBJ1-1; D: TRBD1; size: NA; V: TRBV5-1; DNA: TGCGCCAGCAGCTACAGGGGGGACAACACTGAAGCTTTCTTT; CDR3: CASSYRGDNTEAFF
J: TRBJ2-7; D: TRBD2; size: NA; V: TRBV28; DNA: TGTGCCAGCAGCGGACTAGCGGGGGGATACGAGCAGTACTTC; CDR3: CASSGLAGGYEQYF